These 12 T cell receptor beta chains originate from one sample sequenced in a study of regulatory T cells in long-lasting Graves disease. Sequencing libraries for TCR beta were prepared with iRepertoire HTBI primers and Arm-PCR of CDR3 regions. Via MiXCR, TCRdb re-called the multiplex PCR reads, giving one row per CDR3 protein. In the table there are about 400,000 distinct CDR3 sequences, 15% of which are singletons. The time point here: newly diagnosed GD, antithyroid drugs for less than 3 months. With RNA extracted from PBMCs as input, the TCR library was made. This sample was also put to use in a study of T cells in Graves' hyperthyroidism and ophthalmopathy.

Sequenced here: peripheral blood mononuclear cells (PBMCs), sampled at new diagnosis, from a patient treated with antithyroid drugs. The receptors were sampled from a woman aged 40 to 50 with Graves disease.

This clonotype was detected ten times or more. The chain couples TRBV9 to TRBJ2-7, with D possibly matching TRBD1 (5 bases). The CDR3 length is 14 residues. The V gene's germline CDR1 is SGDLS and CDR2 YYNGEE. V lost 0 bases and J 3 bases, leaving 10 bases between the germline ends. The CDR3 reads CASSVGQGGYEQYF. The CDR3 DNA reads TGTGCCAGCAGCGTAGGGCAGGGCGGCTACGAGCAGTACTTC.

This clonotype was counted ten times or more. J is TRBJ2-1 and V is TRBV29-1; weak D call: TRBD2 (6 bases). This CDR3 comprises 15 residues. Germline V CDR1 and CDR2: SQVTM, ANQGSEA. Trimming removed 3 bases from V and 8 bases from J, with 20 bases in between. The CDR3 DNA reads as TGCAGCGTTGAGGGAGGTCTCCGTAGACGAGATGAGCAGTTCTTC. It yields the protein CSVEGGLRRRDEQFF.

This clonotype was recorded a few times. The chain couples TRBV7-9 to TRBJ1-1; 11 bases line up with TRBD1. Unmatched junction bases numbered 4, after V lost 1 base and J lost 12 bases. Germline CDR1 SEHNR, CDR2 FQNEAQ (reference sequence). The length of the CDR3 is 13 residues. The CDR3 protein is CASSLGGQGATFF. The CDR3 coding sequence is TGTGCCAGCAGCTTAGGCGGACAGGGGGCAACTTTCTTT.

This clonotype was seen many times. This chain links TRBV27 with TRBJ2-2, with 11 nucleotides matching TRBD2. This CDR3 spans 16 amino acids. Germline V gives CDR1 MNHEY, CDR2 SMNVEV (reference sequence). V gave up 5 bases and J gave up 7 bases; unmatched junction bases: 9. The CDR3 sequence is CASSTLAGGGVGELFF. CDR3 in DNA: TGTGCCAGCAGTACCTTAGCGGGAGGGGGGGTCGGGGAGCTGTTTTTT.

This clonotype has a count of ten or more. The V call is TRBV2, the J call TRBJ2-7; the D gene is possibly TRBD2 (5 bases). Looked up from germline, CDR1 is SNHLY and CDR2 is FYNNEI. Trimming stripped 2 bases from V and 0 bases from J, with 11 bases between. The CDR3 covers 15 residues. In nucleotides, the CDR3 is TGTGCCAGCAGTGAATCCAAGCGGTTCTCCTACGAGCAGTACTTC. Translated, it gives CASSESKRFSYEQYF.

At least ten counts were recorded for this clonotype. This chain uses TRBV27 with TRBJ2-5; D might be TRBD1 (6 bases). Trimming took 5 bases from V and 3 from J, leaving 10 bases between them. Germline V lookup: CDR1 MNHEY, CDR2 SMNVEV (reference sequence). This CDR3 contains 13 residues. The CDR3 DNA is TGTGCCAGCAGTCTACGGGACAAAGAGACCCAGTACTTC. This codes for CASSLRDKETQYF.

V and J are TRBV20-1 and TRBJ2-1, with 7 bases that match TRBD1. CDR1 and CDR2 from the germline V gene are DFQATT and SNEGSKA (reference sequence). V shed 1 base, J shed 3 bases, and the junction held 6 bases outside the gene matches. This CDR3 has 15 residues. The CDR3 region is CSARAERTGYNEQFF. CDR3 DNA: TGCAGTGCTAGAGCAGAGCGGACAGGCTACAATGAGCAGTTCTTC.

The V call is TRBV19, the J call TRBJ2-5, with 12 bases identical to TRBD2. Germline V lookup: CDR1 LNHDA, CDR2 SQIVND (reference sequence). V was clipped by 2 bases and J by 4 bases; unmatched bases: 5. This CDR3 is built from 16 residues. CDR3 DNA: TGTGCCAGTAGTATAATGGCGACTAGCGGGAGAGAGACCCAGTACTTC. Protein sequence: CASSIMATSGRETQYF.

This clonotype was recorded many times. The CDR3 spells CASRTHLLLAGELFF. The CDR3 DNA reads TGCGCCAGCAGAACCCACCTTCTACTAGCCGGGGAGCTGTTTTTT. The V call is TRBV10-2, the J call TRBJ2-2; D perhaps matches TRBD2 (5 bases). V was shortened by 6 bases and J by 6 bases, with 17 bases between the two germline ends. Germline loops: CDR1 WSHSY, CDR2 SAAADI. This CDR3 contains 15 residues.

Ten or more counts support this clonotype. This chain joins TRBV3-1 and TRBJ2-7; a weak D match, TRBD1 (6 bases). Germline lookup yields CDR1 LGHDT and CDR2 YNNKEL (reference sequence). V lost 5 bases and J lost 3, with 14 bases in between. The CDR3 runs to 14 residues. In DNA form, the CDR3 reads TGTGCCAGCAGCTACGGCACAGGGATCTACGAGCAGTACTTC. It specifies CASSYGTGIYEQYF.

This clonotype was picked up many times. The genes are TRBV7-8 and TRBJ2-3; possibly TRBD2 for D (6 bases). Trimming removed 3 bases from V and 4 bases from J, with 14 bases in between. The CDR3 runs to 15 residues. Germline V gene data show CDR1 as SGHVS and CDR2 as FQNEAQ. CDR3 protein: CASSFLTGAPDTQYF. In DNA form, the CDR3 reads TGTGCCAGCAGCTTCCTAACGGGAGCCCCAGATACGCAGTATTTT. The full variable domain, rest sourced from reference TRBV7-8 and TRBJ2-3, is GAGVSQSPRYKVAKRGQDVALRCDPISGHVSLFWYQQALGQGPEFLTYFQNEAQLDKSGLPSDRFFAERPEGSVSTLKIQRTQQEDSAVYLCASSFLTGAPDTQYFGPGTRLTVL.

This clonotype was found a few times. The chain employs TRBV10-3 and TRBJ2-1; D is undetermined. Germline V gene data show CDR1 as ENHRY and CDR2 as SYGVKD. This CDR3 spans 15 amino acids. The V end lost 3 bases, the J end lost 0 bases, and 9 bases lay between the germline ends. CDR3: CAISDELSSYNEQFF. The CDR3 nucleotides are TGTGCCATCAGTGACGAGCTGAGCTCCTACAATGAGCAGTTCTTC.